A single sample is the source of the 22 T cell receptor beta chains below, sequenced in a study of CD8+CD57+ T cells in acquired aplastic anemia. The study profiled TCR beta VDJ and CDR3 using genomic DNA as template. TCRdb called the reads again in MiXCR, with one record for every CDR3 protein. The data contain around 150,000 distinct CDR3 sequences, 40% to 60% of them singletons. Only patients with CD8+CD57+ cell expansion on flow cytometry were chosen for sequencing. Sequenced material: sorted CD4+, CD8+, or CD8+CD57+ T cells (not recorded which) from PBMCs. The receptors come from a human donor with aplastic anemia.

This chain joins TRBV10-3 and TRBJ2-5; D perhaps matches TRBD1 (7 bases). Germline V gives CDR1 ENHRY, CDR2 SYGVKD. The CDR3 covers 12 residues. Between the trimmed V and J ends, which lost 11 bases and 4 bases, there was a span of 14 bases. In DNA, the CDR3 is TGTGCCGCGGGACAGTTGGTAGAGACCCAGTACTTC. As protein: CAAGQLVETQYF.

This clonotype was counted many times. The V and J genes are TRBV30 and TRBJ1-2; D is unclear. CDR1 GTSNPN and CDR2 SVGIG come from the germline V gene (reference sequence). This CDR3 comprises 12 residues. Deletions cut 2 bases from V and 0 bases from J, with 4 bases between. CDR3 sequence: CAWSQTNYGYTF. DNA for the CDR3: TGTGCCTGGAGTCAGACTAACTATGGCTACACCTTC.

This clonotype has a count of ten or more. The V gene is TRBV7-9, the J gene TRBJ1-2; D gene uncertain. Trimming stripped 5 bases from V and 8 bases from J, with 15 bases between. The germline gives CDR1 SEHNR, CDR2 FQNEAQ (reference sequence). This CDR3 comprises 13 residues. The DNA for the CDR3 is TGTGCCAGCAGCCTGACCCCGGAGGACGGCTACACCTTC. Translation gives CASSLTPEDGYTF.

This clonotype was seen at least ten times. The chain employs TRBV24-1 and TRBJ2-7; 10 bases are a match to TRBD2. The V and J ends lost 3 bases and 2 bases, in that order; junction bases with no gene match: 9. CDR3 length: 17 amino acids. CDR1 is KGHDR, CDR2 SFDVKD, per germline. CDR3 nucleotide sequence: TGTGCCACCAGTGATCCAAGATCCGGGACTAGCGCCTACGAGCAGTACTTC. This codes for CATSDPRSGTSAYEQYF.

The chain combines TRBV24-1 with TRBJ2-3; D might be TRBD2 (6 bases). Trimming stripped 3 bases from V and 8 bases from J, with 20 bases between. CDR1 KGHDR and CDR2 SFDVKD come from the germline V gene. CDR3 size: 16 residues. The CDR3: CATSDLGTPTGGTQYF. CDR3 bases: TGTGCCACCAGTGATCTAGGGACTCCTACAGGAGGTACGCAGTATTTT.

This clonotype has a count of ten or more. The rearrangement uses TRBV13 and TRBJ1-2, with D perhaps TRBD1 (5 bases). CDR1 and CDR2 from the germline V gene are PRHDT and FYEKMQ (reference sequence). The V end lost 4 bases, the J end lost 7 bases, and 10 bases lay between the germline ends. This CDR3 spans 12 amino acids. The chain's CDR3 is CASSSGGIGYTF. CDR3 sequence (DNA): TGTGCCAGCAGCTCTGGGGGTATTGGCTACACCTTC.

This clonotype has ten or more counts. The chain is built from TRBV14 and TRBJ1-1; a possible D gene is TRBD1 (5 bases). The CDR3 is 16 amino acids. CDR1 and CDR2 (germline): SGHDN, FVKESK. V was cut by 3 bases and J by 4 bases, with 18 bases left in between. Here the CDR3 DNA reads TGTGCCAGCAGCCACCGAAGAAGTCAGGGACCCACTGAAGCTTTCTTT. Amino acid sequence: CASSHRRSQGPTEAFF.

This clonotype was counted many times. V is TRBV19 and J is TRBJ1-5; possible D gene TRBD1, 5 bases. Per the germline V gene, CDR1 is LNHDA and CDR2 is SQIVND (reference sequence). This CDR3 has 14 residues. V lost 6 bases and J 7 bases, leaving 16 bases between the germline ends. The CDR3 here is CASRVRAIFQPQHF. In nucleotides, the CDR3 is TGTGCCAGTAGGGTCAGGGCCATATTCCAGCCCCAGCATTTT.

There are many counts of this clonotype. The genes are TRBV29-1 and TRBJ2-7; unclear D gene. Trimming removed 4 bases at V and 5 bases at J, with 6 bases between. This CDR3 comprises 10 residues. In germline, CDR1 is SQVTM, CDR2 ANQGSEA. The CDR3 loop reads CSVVVDEQYF. The CDR3 nucleotides read TGCAGCGTTGTTGTAGACGAGCAGTACTTC.

The chain employs TRBV9 and TRBJ1-1; D gene unclear. Germline V gives CDR1 SGDLS, CDR2 YYNGEE. This CDR3 is 12 amino acids long. Trimming shortened V by 4 bases and J by 4 bases, and 8 bases separated the two germline ends. Here the CDR3 DNA reads TGTGCCAGCAGCCTCGCACCCACTGAAGCTTTCTTT. It specifies CASSLAPTEAFF.

Of note for this clonotype: An end of the junction differs from the germline gene, which may be a read error. V is TRBV11-2 and J is TRBJ2-3; the D gene is possibly TRBD2 (7 bases). The CDR3 has 16 amino acids. CDR1 is SGHAT and CDR2 is FQNNGV in the germline V gene. CDR3 amino acids: CASSPGGGARTDTQSF. The CDR3 DNA reads TGTGCCAGCAGTCCCGGAGGGGGGGCACGCACAGATACGCAGTCTTTT.

This rearrangement joins TRBV7-3 to TRBJ2-7; TRBD1 aligns across 8 bases. This CDR3 is built from 15 residues. Germline CDR1 is SGHTA and CDR2 is FQGTGA. With V trimmed by 4 bases and J by 3 bases, 8 bases remained unmatched. The CDR3 sequence is CASSCPPGQDYEQYF. The CDR3 DNA is TGTGCCAGCAGCTGTCCACCGGGACAGGACTACGAGCAGTACTTC.

The rearrangement uses TRBV20-1 and TRBJ1-5; the D is unclear. V dropped 1 base and J dropped 4 bases, with 8 bases sitting between them. The CDR3 is 13 residues long. Germline-derived CDR1 and CDR2 are DFQATT and SNEGSKA (reference sequence). The CDR3 sequence is CSARGSGNQPQHF. DNA of the CDR3: TGCAGTGCTAGAGGTTCGGGTAATCAGCCCCAGCATTTT.

In this sample, this clonotype turned up a few times. V usage is TRBV24-1 and J usage is TRBJ2-3; 9 bases are a match to TRBD2. CDR3 length: 13 amino acids. Germline V gives CDR1 KGHDR, CDR2 SFDVKD. J gave up 4 bases and V 5 bases, and 0 bases lay outside the gene matches. The CDR3 sequence: CATSVAGADTQYF. For the CDR3, the DNA is TGTGCCACCAGTGTAGCGGGAGCAGATACGCAGTATTTT.

This clonotype was detected ten times or more. The V call is TRBV11-3, the J call TRBJ1-3; D call uncertain. Per germline, CDR1 SGHNT and CDR2 YENEEA. This CDR3 has 15 residues. Trimming took 6 bases from V and 0 from J, leaving 12 bases between them. The chain's CDR3 is CASSQGPSSGNTIYF. The CDR3 nucleotides are TGTGCCAGCAGTCAAGGTCCGAGCTCTGGAAACACCATATATTTT.

The rearrangement joins TRBV7-6 to TRBJ1-2; D not certain. The germline V gene has CDR1 SGHVS and CDR2 FNYEAQ. The V and J ends lost 0 bases and 5 bases respectively, with 13 bases between them. The CDR3 covers 15 residues. CDR3 sequence (DNA): TGTGCCAGCAGCTTAGCAGACACCGGGAGTTATGGCTACACCTTC. Residues: CASSLADTGSYGYTF.

The chain joins TRBV2 to TRBJ2-5, with TRBD1 as a possible D gene (6 bases). This CDR3 is 14 amino acids long. V gave up 5 bases and J gave up 5 bases, with 15 bases separating them. Looked up from germline, CDR1 is SNHLY and CDR2 is FYNNEI. CDR3 in DNA: TGTGCCAGCAGTAGAACAGGGACGGCGGAGACCCAGTACTTC. The encoded protein is CASSRTGTAETQYF.

The V gene is TRBV19, the J gene TRBJ2-7; 7 bases map to TRBD2. Germline V gene sequence: CDR1 LNHDA, CDR2 SQIVND (reference sequence). The junction had 9 bases not matched to a gene; V was cut back by 4 bases and J by 3 bases. The CDR3 consists of 15 residues. In DNA form, the CDR3 reads TGTGCCAGTAGTACTGGGACTACCTTAAGCTACGAGCAGTACTTC. This encodes CASSTGTTLSYEQYF.

The chain couples TRBV6-1 to TRBJ1-5, with 9 bases fitting TRBD1. After removal of 4 bases from V and 1 base from J, the junction contained 8 bases not matched to a gene. Per the germline V gene, CDR1 is MNHNS and CDR2 is SASEGT. CDR3 length: 17 residues. CDR3 sequence reads: CASSAPDRGWSNQPQHF. The DNA for the CDR3 is TGTGCCAGCAGTGCCCCGGACAGGGGTTGGAGCAATCAGCCCCAGCATTTT.

This clonotype occurred many times. This rearrangement joins TRBV19 to TRBJ1-2; 10 bases align to TRBD1. Germline CDR1 and CDR2: LNHDA and SQIVND (reference sequence). The trim removed 11 bases at V and 6 bases at J, leaving 12 bases unmatched. The CDR3 runs to 14 residues. CDR3 sequence: CAQRLRQGAHGYTF. The CDR3 DNA reads TGTGCCCAGAGATTAAGACAGGGGGCTCATGGCTACACCTTC.

The chain joins TRBV15 to TRBJ1-2, with D possibly being TRBD1 (6 bases). The CDR3 is 14 residues long. Trimming removed 3 bases at V and 4 bases at J, with 12 bases between. Looked up from germline, CDR1 is LNHNV and CDR2 is YYDKDF (reference sequence). This chain's CDR3 is CATSSLGGGYGYTF. The CDR3 DNA sequence: TGTGCCACCAGCAGCTTGGGAGGGGGCTATGGCTACACCTTC.

The chain has TRBV19 and TRBJ1-5; D unclear. There are 14 residues in the CDR3. Per the germline V gene, CDR1 is LNHDA and CDR2 is SQIVND (reference sequence). V dropped 1 base and J dropped 3 bases, with 7 bases sitting between them. CDR3 sequence (DNA): TGTGCCAGTAGTATAGGCAGCCCCAATCAGCCCCAGCATTTT. Amino acid sequence: CASSIGSPNQPQHF.